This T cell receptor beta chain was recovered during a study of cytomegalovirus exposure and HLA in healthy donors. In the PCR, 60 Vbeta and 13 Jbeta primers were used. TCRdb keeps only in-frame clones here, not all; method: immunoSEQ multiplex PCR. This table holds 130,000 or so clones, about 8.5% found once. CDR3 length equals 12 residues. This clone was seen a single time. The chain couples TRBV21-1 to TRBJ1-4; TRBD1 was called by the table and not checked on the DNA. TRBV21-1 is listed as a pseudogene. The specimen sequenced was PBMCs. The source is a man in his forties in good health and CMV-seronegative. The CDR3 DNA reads TGTGCCAGCAGCAAAGGGGGGCTGAGGCGGTTTTTT. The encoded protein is CASSKGGLRRFF.